This section outlines one T cell receptor (beta chain) sequence together with its context. This record belongs to a study of blood T cell repertoires in COVID-19. Study at large: Sites across the United States, Italy and Spain contributed samples from acute and convalescent COVID-19. PBMCs, B-cell-depleted T cells, or T cells provided the cDNA or gDNA that made up the material.

In the authors' methods: From reference gene primer amplification, estimates of nucleated cell counts were derived. Libraries were prepared by immunoSEQ multiplex PCR; TCRdb keeps only in-frame clonotypes and omits some of them. V and J calls and clone size are those listed in that table; D and trimming were worked out from the DNA. The sample yields some 200,000 clones, around 81% seen once. A Seattle source enrolled patients during active infection and followed them longitudinally. This CDR3 is built from 15 residues. Per the germline V gene, CDR1 is MNHNY and CDR2 is SVGAGI (reference sequence). With V trimmed by 7 bases and J by 6 bases, 12 bases remained unmatched.

The receptor was derived from a woman between 40 and 50 years old with COVID-19, enrolled during active disease. Sequencing was performed on peripheral blood. V usage is TRBV6-6 and J usage is TRBJ2-3; TRBD2 aligns across 8 bases. CDR3 in DNA: TGTGCCAGCATCATCGGGGGGGCTGCTAAGGATACGCAGTATTTT. Translated, it gives CASIIGGAAKDTQYF.